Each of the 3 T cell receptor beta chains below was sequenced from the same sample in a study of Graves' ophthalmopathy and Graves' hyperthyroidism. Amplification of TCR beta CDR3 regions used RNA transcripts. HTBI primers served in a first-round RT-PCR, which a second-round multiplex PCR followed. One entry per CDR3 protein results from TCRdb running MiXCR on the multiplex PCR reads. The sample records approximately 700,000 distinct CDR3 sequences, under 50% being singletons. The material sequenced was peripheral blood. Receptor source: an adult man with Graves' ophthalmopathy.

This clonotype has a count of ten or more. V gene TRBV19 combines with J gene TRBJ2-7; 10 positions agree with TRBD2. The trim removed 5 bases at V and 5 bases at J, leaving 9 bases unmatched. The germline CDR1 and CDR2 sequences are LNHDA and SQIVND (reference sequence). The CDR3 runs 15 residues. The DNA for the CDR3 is TGTGCCAGTAGTTCAACAGCGGGAGGGCCCAACGAGCAGTACTTC. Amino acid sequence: CASSSTAGGPNEQYF.

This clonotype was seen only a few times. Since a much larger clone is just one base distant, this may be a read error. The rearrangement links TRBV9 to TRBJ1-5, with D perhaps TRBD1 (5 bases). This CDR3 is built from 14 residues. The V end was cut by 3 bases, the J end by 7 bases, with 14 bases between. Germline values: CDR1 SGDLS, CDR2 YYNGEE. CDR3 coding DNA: TGTGCCAGCAGCGGGGGGTGGGAAGGGCAGCCCCAGCATTTT. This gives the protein CASSGGWEGQPQHF.

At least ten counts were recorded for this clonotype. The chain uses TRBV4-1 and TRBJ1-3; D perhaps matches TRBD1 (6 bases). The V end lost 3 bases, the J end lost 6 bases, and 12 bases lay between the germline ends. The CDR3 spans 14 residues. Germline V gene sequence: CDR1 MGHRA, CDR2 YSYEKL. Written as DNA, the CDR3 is TGCGCCAGCAGCCATCCGGGGGGCGCAAACACCATATATTTT. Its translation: CASSHPGGANTIYF.